These T cell receptor beta chains were read from a single sample in a study of control samples from healthy donors and cancer patients. Generated by immunoSEQ multiplex PCR, the TCRdb table keeps only in-frame clones and is missing some. This sample has roughly 81,000 clones; 80% to 90% occur once, and the top ten carry approximately 10%. The sample consisted of PBMCs. The receptor set was obtained from a man aged 55 to 70 with head and neck cancer. Both conserved end residues are part of each CDR3. A D gene is named only where the DNA matches it firmly. Clone size is stated in some rows and not others, as once, few, many or a class when expanded.

size | length | J | D | V | DNA | CDR3
. | 15 | TRBJ2-5 | TRBD2 | TRBV4-2 | TGTGCCAGCAGCCCTCGGACTAGCGGGAGGGGGGCCCAGTACTTC | CASSPRTSGRGAQYF
. | 16 | TRBJ1-2 | TRBD1 | TRBV28 | TGTGCCAGCAGTGCCCCTGGACAGGGGAATATCCGCGGCTACACCTTC | CASSAPGQGNIRGYTF
. | 16 | TRBJ1-4 | . | TRBV7-9 | TGTGCCAGCTCCCCGGGACACTTCGGCCTGAATGAAAAACTGTTTTTT | CASSPGHFGLNEKLFF
. | 12 | TRBJ2-4 | . | TRBV5-1 | TGCGCCAGCAGCTTTCCAGGAAACATTCAGTACTTC | CASSFPGNIQYF
. | 17 | TRBJ1-2 | . | TRBV19 | TGTGCCAGTAGACGCCGGGACTCTCCTGGGAATAACTATGGCTACACCTTC | CASRRRDSPGNNYGYTF
. | 16 | TRBJ2-5 | TRBD1 | TRBV14 | TGTGCCAGCAGCCATGGACAGGCGAGGTACCAAGAGACCCAGTACTTC | CASSHGQARYQETQYF
. | 16 | TRBJ1-4 | . | TRBV7-5 | TGTGCCAGAAGCAACACCCAGAAGAACCACAGGGACAAACTGTTTTTT | CARSNTQKNHRDKLFF
few | 16 | TRBJ1-1 | . | TRBV19 | TGTGCCAGTAGTATTAAGAACCCGGGGCCCCAGACTGAAGCTTTCTTT | CASSIKNPGPQTEAFF
. | 14 | TRBJ2-1 | . | TRBV3-1/TRBV3-2 | TGTGCCAGCAGCCAATCGACTATTCCCAATGAGCAGTTCTTC | CASSQSTIPNEQFF
. | 16 | TRBJ2-2 | TRBD1 | TRBV19 | TGTGCCAGTAGTTTCCGACAGGGGGCGGACACCGGGGAGCTGTTTTTT | CASSFRQGADTGELFF
. | 13 | TRBJ2-1 | . | TRBV2 | TGTGCCAGCAGTGTGGCAGGGTACAATGAGCAGTTCTTC | CASSVAGYNEQFF
. | 15 | TRBJ2-7 | TRBD1 | TRBV5-1 | TGCGCCAGCAGCTTGGGGGGGACAGGGACCTACGAGCAGTACTTC | CASSLGGTGTYEQYF
few | 16 | TRBJ1-6 | . | TRBV30 | TGTGCCTGGAGCAAAGGGGGACAAAGCTATAATTCACCCCTCCACTTT | CAWSKGGQSYNSPLHF
. | 15 | TRBJ1-4 | . | TRBV2 | TGTGCCAGCAGTGAAGAGGGCCAGGGAAGGGAAAAACTGTTTTTT | CASSEEGQGREKLFF
few | 16 | TRBJ2-1 | TRBD2 | TRBV19 | TGTGCCAGTAGTATGGGACTAGCGATCCCAGGTAATGAGCAGTTCTTC | CASSMGLAIPGNEQFF